The present TCR beta chain was sequenced within a study of cytomegalovirus exposure and HLA in healthy donors. Broader study findings: First-cohort TCR clusters tended to co-occur in the 120 or so validation repertoires, a later analysis found. Three chains tied to CMV proved CMV antigen-specific in vitro. The investigators catalogued 150 or so TCR beta chains as cytomegalovirus-associated.

The CDR3 is 15 residues long. The germline V gene encodes CDR1 SGHNT and CDR2 YYREEE (reference sequence). V dropped 0 bases and J dropped 5 bases, with 12 bases sitting between them. Profiling relied on immunoSEQ multiplex PCR, and the TCRdb table lists in-frame clones only, not all of them. The profile shows around 93,000 clones, 85% of them singletons. As to this clone: Its specificity is not known.

Sequencing used PBMCs. The sequence came from a man aged 18 to 35 in good health and CMV-seropositive. The chain joins TRBV5-4 to TRBJ2-1; D not certain. DNA for the CDR3: TGTGCCAGCAGCTTGGTCGGTTCCCTCCACAATGAGCAGTTCTTC. Encoded protein: CASSLVGSLHNEQFF.